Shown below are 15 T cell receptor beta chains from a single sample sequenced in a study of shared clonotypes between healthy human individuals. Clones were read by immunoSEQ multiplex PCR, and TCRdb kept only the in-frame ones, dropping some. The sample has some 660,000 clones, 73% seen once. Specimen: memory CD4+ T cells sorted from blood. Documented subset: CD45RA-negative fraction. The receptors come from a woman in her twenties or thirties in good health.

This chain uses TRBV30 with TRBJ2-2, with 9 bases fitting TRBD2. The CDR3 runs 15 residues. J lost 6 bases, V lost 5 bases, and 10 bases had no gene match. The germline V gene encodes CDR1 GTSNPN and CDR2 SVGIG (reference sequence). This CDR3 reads CAWARLAAGSGELFF. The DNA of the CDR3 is TGTGCCTGGGCTCGACTAGCGGCGGGTTCCGGGGAGCTGTTTTTT.

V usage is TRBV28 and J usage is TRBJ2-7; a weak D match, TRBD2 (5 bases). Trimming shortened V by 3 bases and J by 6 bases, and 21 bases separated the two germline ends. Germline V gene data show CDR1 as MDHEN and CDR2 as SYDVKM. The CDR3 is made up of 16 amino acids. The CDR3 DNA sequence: TGTGCCAGCAGTTTTCCAGGAGGAGTCACTATTGGCGAGCAGTACTTC. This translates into CASSFPGGVTIGEQYF.

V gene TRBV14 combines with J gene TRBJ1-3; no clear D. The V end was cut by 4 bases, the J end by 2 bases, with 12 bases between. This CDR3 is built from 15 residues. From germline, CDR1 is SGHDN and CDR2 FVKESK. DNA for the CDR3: TGTGCCAGCAGCCGACGGTCAGCTACTGGAAACACCATATATTTT. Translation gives CASSRRSATGNTIYF.

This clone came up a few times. The CDR3 nucleotides read TGTGCCAGCTCAGGGACAGGGGAGTACCAAGAGACCCAGTACTTC. This gives the protein CASSGTGEYQETQYF. V usage is TRBV18 and J usage is TRBJ2-5, with TRBD1 matching 10 bases. CDR1 and CDR2 from the germline V gene are KGHSH and LQKENI. After removal of 5 bases from V and 0 bases from J, the junction contained 3 bases not matched to a gene. The CDR3 consists of 15 residues.

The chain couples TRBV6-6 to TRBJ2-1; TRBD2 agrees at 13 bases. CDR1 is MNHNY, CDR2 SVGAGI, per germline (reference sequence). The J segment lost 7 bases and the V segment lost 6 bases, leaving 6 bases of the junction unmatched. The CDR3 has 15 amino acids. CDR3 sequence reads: CASRSTSGGVNEQFF. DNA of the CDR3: TGTGCCAGCAGGTCAACTAGCGGGGGGGTGAATGAGCAGTTCTTC.

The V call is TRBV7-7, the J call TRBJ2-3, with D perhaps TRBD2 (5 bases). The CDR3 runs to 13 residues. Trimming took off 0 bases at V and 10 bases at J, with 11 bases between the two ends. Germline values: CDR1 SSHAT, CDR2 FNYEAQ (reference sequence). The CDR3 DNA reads TGTGCCAGCAGCTTAGCGGAGCGGAGTTCGCAGTATTTT. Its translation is CASSLAERSSQYF.

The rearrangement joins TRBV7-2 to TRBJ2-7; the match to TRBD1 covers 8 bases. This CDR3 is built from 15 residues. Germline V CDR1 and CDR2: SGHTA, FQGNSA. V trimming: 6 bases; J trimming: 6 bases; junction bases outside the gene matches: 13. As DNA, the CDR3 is TGTGCCAGCAGACGAAGCACAGGGGGAACGGGCGAGCAGTACTTC. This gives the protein CASRRSTGGTGEQYF.

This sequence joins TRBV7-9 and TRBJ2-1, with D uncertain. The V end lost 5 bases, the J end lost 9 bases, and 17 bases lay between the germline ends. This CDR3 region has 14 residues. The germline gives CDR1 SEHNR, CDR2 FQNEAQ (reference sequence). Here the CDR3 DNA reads TGTGCCAGCAGCCCCGCCGGGCCTGGCGGTGAGCAGTTCTTC. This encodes CASSPAGPGGEQFF. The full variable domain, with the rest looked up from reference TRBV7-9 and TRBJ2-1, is DTGVSQNPRHKITKRGQNVTFRCDPISEHNRLYWYRQTLGQGPEFLTYFQNEAQLEKSRLLSDRFSAERPKGSFSTLEIQRTEQGDSAMYLCASSPAGPGGEQFFGPGTRLTVL.

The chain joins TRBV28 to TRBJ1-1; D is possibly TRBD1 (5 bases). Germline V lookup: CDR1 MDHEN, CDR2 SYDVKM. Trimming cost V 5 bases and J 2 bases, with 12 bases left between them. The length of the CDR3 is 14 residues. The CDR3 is CASSNSWGNTEAFF. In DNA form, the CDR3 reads TGTGCCAGCAGTAACAGTTGGGGCAACACTGAAGCTTTCTTT.

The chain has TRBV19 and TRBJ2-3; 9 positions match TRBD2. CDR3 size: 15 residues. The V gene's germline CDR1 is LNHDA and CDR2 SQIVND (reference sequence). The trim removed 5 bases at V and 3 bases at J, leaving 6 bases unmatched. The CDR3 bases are TGTGCCAGTAGTGATAGCGGGAGATCGACAGATACGCAGTATTTT. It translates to CASSDSGRSTDTQYF.

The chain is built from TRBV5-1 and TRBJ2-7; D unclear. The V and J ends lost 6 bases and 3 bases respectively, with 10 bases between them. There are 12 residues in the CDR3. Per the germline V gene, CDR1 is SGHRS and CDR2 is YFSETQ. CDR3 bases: TGCGCCAGCACCCCCCGGGTCTACGAGCAGTACTTC. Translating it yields CASTPRVYEQYF.

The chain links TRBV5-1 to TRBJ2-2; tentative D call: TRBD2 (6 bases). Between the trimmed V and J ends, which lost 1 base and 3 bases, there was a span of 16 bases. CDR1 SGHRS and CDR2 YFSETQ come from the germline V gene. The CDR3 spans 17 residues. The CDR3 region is CASSLNGAGRYTGELFF. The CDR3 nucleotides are TGCGCCAGCAGCTTGAACGGTGCGGGAAGGTACACCGGGGAGCTGTTTTTT.

CDR3 sequence: CASRDAETQYF. The CDR3 DNA reads TGTGCCAGCCGGGACGCAGAGACCCAGTACTTC. The chain employs TRBV18 and TRBJ2-5; the D gene could be TRBD1 or TRBD2 (5 bases each). CDR3 length equals 11 residues. V lost 8 bases and J lost 4, with 8 bases in between. CDR1 is KGHSH and CDR2 is LQKENI in the germline V gene.

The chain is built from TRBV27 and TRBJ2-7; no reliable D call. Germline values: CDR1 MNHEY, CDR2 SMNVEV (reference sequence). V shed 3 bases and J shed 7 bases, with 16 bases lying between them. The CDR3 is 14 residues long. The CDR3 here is CASSLQVGSKEQYF. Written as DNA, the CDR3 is TGTGCCAGCAGTTTGCAGGTGGGTTCTAAAGAGCAGTACTTC.

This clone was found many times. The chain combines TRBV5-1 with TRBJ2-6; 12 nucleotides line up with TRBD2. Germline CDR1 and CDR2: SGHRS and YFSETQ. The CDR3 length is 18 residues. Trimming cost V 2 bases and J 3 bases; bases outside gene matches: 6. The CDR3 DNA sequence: TGCGCCAGCAGCTTCCTAGCGGGAGGGCCGGTTGGGGCCAACGTCCTGACTTTC. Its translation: CASSFLAGGPVGANVLTF.